Shown below are 15 T cell receptor beta chains from a single sample sequenced in a study of cytomegalovirus exposure and HLA in healthy donors. Repertoires were generated with immunoSEQ multiplex PCR, while TCRdb's copy carries only in-frame clones and drops some. The table shows about 56,000 clones, with around 90% occurring only once. Sequenced material: PBMCs. These receptors came from a man aged 18 to 29 in good health and CMV-seronegative.

The gene calls are TRBV5-1 and TRBJ2-3, with TRBD1 as a possible D gene (6 bases). V lost 0 bases and J lost 7, with 12 bases in between. CDR1 and CDR2 from the germline V gene are SGHRS and YFSETQ. There are 14 residues in the CDR3. The CDR3 here is CASSLDRAINTQYF. CDR3 in DNA: TGCGCCAGCAGCTTGGACAGGGCGATAAATACGCAGTATTTT.

This clone was counted only a few times. The chain has TRBV6-5 and TRBJ1-1; a weak D match, TRBD1 (5 bases). CDR1 is MNHEY, CDR2 SVGAGI, per germline. This CDR3 contains 11 residues. Trimming removed 6 bases at V and 3 bases at J, with 5 bases between. The CDR3 DNA reads as TGTGCCAGCAGCAGGGACACTGAAGCTTTCTTT. Amino acid sequence: CASSRDTEAFF.

The genes are TRBV4-2 and TRBJ2-1, with D unresolved. With 3 bases removed from V and 7 bases from J, the gap between germline ends came to 22 bases. This CDR3 spans 17 amino acids. Germline V gives CDR1 LGHNA, CDR2 YNFKEQ. CDR3 in amino acids: CASSHSIRRDTENEQFF. The CDR3 DNA sequence: TGTGCCAGCAGCCATTCTATTCGGCGAGACACCGAAAATGAGCAGTTCTTC.

The chain joins TRBV9 to TRBJ2-1; 7 bases align to TRBD2. Looked up from germline, CDR1 is SGDLS and CDR2 is YYNGEE. The junction had 8 bases not matched to a gene; V was cut back by 2 bases and J by 0 bases. This CDR3 is built from 17 residues. The CDR3 region is CASSVTAGASSYNEQFF. CDR3 coding DNA: TGTGCCAGCAGCGTTACGGCGGGAGCTTCCTCCTACAATGAGCAGTTCTTC.

The chain recombines TRBV7-2 with TRBJ2-3; 7 nucleotides align to TRBD1. The CDR3 runs 13 residues. The ends lost 5 bases at V and 4 bases at J; junction bases unmatched: 3. Germline loops: CDR1 SGHTA, CDR2 FQGNSA. The CDR3 here is CASSNRGADTQYF. The CDR3 coding sequence is TGTGCCAGCAGCAACAGGGGTGCAGATACGCAGTATTTT. Filled out from reference TRBV7-2 and TRBJ2-3, the complete variable domain reads GAGVSQSPSNKVTEKGKDVELRCDPISGHTALYWYRQSLGQGLEFLIYFQGNSAPDKSGLPSDRFSAERTGGSVSTLTIQRTQQEDSAVYLCASSNRGADTQYFGPGTRLTVL.

The CDR3 DNA reads TGTGCCAGCAGGCGGGACTACAAGTACGAGCAGTACTTC. Its translation: CASRRDYKYEQYF. The chain combines TRBV27 with TRBJ2-7; TRBD2 matches at 7 bases. Germline CDR1 and CDR2: MNHEY and SMNVEV (reference sequence). The V gene end was trimmed by 6 bases and the J gene end by 4 bases; junction bases not matched to a gene: 6. This CDR3 is built from 13 residues.

This chain uses TRBV7-9 with TRBJ1-1, with TRBD1 matching over 11 bases. The CDR3 contains 16 residues. The germline V gene encodes CDR1 SEHNR and CDR2 FQNEAQ (reference sequence). With V trimmed by 5 bases and J by 3 bases, 8 bases remained unmatched. The CDR3 loop is CASSPGQGASDTEAFF. The CDR3 nucleotides read TGTGCCAGCAGCCCTGGACAGGGGGCGAGTGACACTGAAGCTTTCTTT.

The DNA for the CDR3 is TGTGCCAGCAGCTCGGGGCTAGCGGGACCGGATACGCAGTATTTT. It yields the protein CASSSGLAGPDTQYF. The chain combines TRBV13 with TRBJ2-3; 9 bases match TRBD2. The germline gives CDR1 PRHDT, CDR2 FYEKMQ (reference sequence). V lost 4 bases and J lost 6; bases outside the gene matches: 8. This CDR3 contains 15 residues.

CDR3 amino acids: CASSIDHSFDRGSSYNEQFF. The CDR3 DNA reads as TGTGCCAGTAGTATAGATCATAGCTTCGACAGGGGAAGCTCCTACAATGAGCAGTTCTTC. The chain carries TRBV19 and TRBJ2-1; TRBD1 agrees at 8 bases. This CDR3 region has 20 residues. Germline V lookup: CDR1 LNHDA, CDR2 SQIVND (reference sequence). The junction had 13 bases not matched to a gene; V was cut back by 0 bases and J by 0 bases.

The rearrangement joins TRBV7-2 to TRBJ2-5; 16 bases are a match to TRBD2. Germline values: CDR1 SGHTA, CDR2 FQGNSA. This CDR3 spans 18 amino acids. Trimming removed 1 base from V and 5 bases from J; junction bases left unmatched: 7. The CDR3 is CASSLGGLAGGPGETQYF. Written as DNA, the CDR3 is TGTGCCAGCAGCTTAGGGGGACTAGCGGGAGGGCCTGGGGAGACCCAGTACTTC.

The chain combines TRBV9 with TRBJ2-7, with D possibly TRBD2 on 5 matching bases. The germline V gene has CDR1 SGDLS and CDR2 YYNGEE. Trimming left V 0 bases short and J 4 bases short, with 11 bases between. This CDR3 contains 14 residues. The CDR3 spells CASSVGLISYEQYF. The CDR3 region has the DNA TGTGCCAGCAGCGTAGGACTAATTTCTTACGAGCAGTACTTC. Filled out from reference TRBV9 and TRBJ2-7, the complete variable domain reads DSGVTQTPKHLITATGQRVTLRCSPRSGDLSVYWYQQSLDQGLQFLIQYYNGEERAKGNILERFSAQQFPDLHSELNLSSLELGDSALYFCASSVGLISYEQYFGPGTRLTVT.

This chain connects TRBV15 to TRBJ2-5; D is undetermined. Trimming stripped 0 bases from V and 0 bases from J, with 8 bases between. The V gene's germline CDR1 is LNHNV and CDR2 YYDKDF (reference sequence). This CDR3 has 15 residues. The CDR3 here is CATSRDFRHQETQYF. DNA for the CDR3: TGTGCCACCAGCAGAGATTTCAGGCACCAAGAGACCCAGTACTTC. Supplemented by reference TRBV15 and TRBJ2-5, the full variable domain reads DAMVIQNPRYQVTQFGKPVTLSCSQTLNHNVMYWYQQKSSQAPKLLFHYYDKDFNNEADTPDNFQSRRPNTSFCFLDIRSPGLGDTAMYLCATSRDFRHQETQYFGPGTRLLVL.

The V gene is TRBV5-1, the J gene TRBJ2-2; 7 bases map to TRBD2. The junction had 7 bases not matched to a gene; V was cut back by 4 bases and J by 1 base. The CDR3 runs to 16 residues. Germline values: CDR1 SGHRS, CDR2 YFSETQ. In nucleotides, the CDR3 is TGCGCCAGCAGCCTGGAGTCTAGCGGGAACACCGGGGAGCTGTTTTTT. Its protein product is CASSLESSGNTGELFF.

The chain carries TRBV12-2 and TRBJ2-1; the DNA was not used to check the table's D call, TRBD2. TRBV12-2 counts as a pseudogene. CDR3 length equals 15 residues. CDR3 protein: CASRLGNGRYNEQFF. DNA of the CDR3: TGTGCAAGTCGCTTAGGTAACGGGAGATACAATGAGCAGTTCTTC.

The V gene is TRBV7-6, the J gene TRBJ2-2, with TRBD2 matching over 14 bases. V gave up 3 bases and J gave up 6 bases; unmatched junction bases: 3. The CDR3 has 16 amino acids. The germline CDR1 and CDR2 sequences are SGHVS and FNYEAQ. The DNA for the CDR3 is TGTGCCAGCAGCTTGGGGACTAGCGGGAGACCCGGGGAGCTGTTTTTT. Its translation is CASSLGTSGRPGELFF.